The entry below describes one TCR beta chain. In the original processing: Reference gene primers were amplified, and this amplification served to estimate nucleated cell counts. Repertoires were generated with immunoSEQ multiplex PCR, while TCRdb's copy carries only in-frame clones and drops some. Clone size and V and J calls were adopted from that table, with D and trimming inferred from the DNA. The sample yields 190,000 or so clones, about 81% seen once. In germline, CDR1 is MGHRA, CDR2 YSYEKL. Trimming took 1 base from V and 8 from J, leaving 5 bases between them. There are 11 residues in the CDR3. The sample comes from a study of blood T cell repertoires in COVID-19.

This chain connects TRBV4-1 to TRBJ1-2; no clear D gene. Sequenced input: PBMCs or T cells enriched from blood (not recorded which). The sequence was collected from a man between 35 and 55 years old who had recovered from COVID-19. DNA of the CDR3: TGCGCCAGCAGCCAAGGCGGGGGCTACACCTTC. It is translated as CASSQGGGYTF.